The T cell receptor beta chain under discussion was sequenced for a study of OX40 agonist ivuxolimab in advanced cancers. General study points: The authors also found low normalized T-cell clonal expansion in some nonresponders. At 0.1 to 3.0 mg/kg, clonal expansion of CD4+ and CD8+ blood T cells had occurred by week 6.

The table came from immunoSEQ multiplex PCR; TCRdb's copy has only in-frame clones and leaves some out. The sample shows over 70,000 clones, about 92% of them seen only once. Note on this clone: The antigen is not known.

Germline V gene lookup returns CDR1 LNHDA and CDR2 SQIVND (reference sequence). J gave up 3 bases and V 4 bases, and 2 bases lay outside the gene matches. The CDR3 covers 14 residues. This sequence originates from an adult with an advanced solid tumor such as melanoma, head and neck, liver or kidney cancer. This material consisted of CD4+ or CD8+ T cells sorted from blood, taken in a trial of the OX40 agonist ivuxolimab. V usage is TRBV19 and J usage is TRBJ2-7; 11 bases agree with TRBD1. The CDR3 DNA follows: TGTGCCAGTAGTAAGGGGACAGGGGGCTACGAGCAGTACTTC. Protein: CASSKGTGGYEQYF.